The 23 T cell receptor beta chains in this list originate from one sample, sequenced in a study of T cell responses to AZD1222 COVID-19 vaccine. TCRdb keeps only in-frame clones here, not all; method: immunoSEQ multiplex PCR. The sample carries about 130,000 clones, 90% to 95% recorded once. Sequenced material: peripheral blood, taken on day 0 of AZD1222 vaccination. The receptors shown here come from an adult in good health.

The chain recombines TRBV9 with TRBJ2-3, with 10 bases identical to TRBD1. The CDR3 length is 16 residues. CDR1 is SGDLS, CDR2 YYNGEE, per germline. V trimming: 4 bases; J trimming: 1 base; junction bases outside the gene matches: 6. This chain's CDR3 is CASSSGQGVGTDTQYF. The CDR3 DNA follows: TGTGCCAGCAGCTCAGGACAGGGGGTGGGCACAGATACGCAGTATTTT.

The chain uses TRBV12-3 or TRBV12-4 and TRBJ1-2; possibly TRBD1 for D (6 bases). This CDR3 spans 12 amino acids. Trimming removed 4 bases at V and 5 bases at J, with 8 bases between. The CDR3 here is CASSSRGYGYTF. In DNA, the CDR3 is TGTGCCAGCAGTTCCAGGGGTTATGGCTACACCTTC.

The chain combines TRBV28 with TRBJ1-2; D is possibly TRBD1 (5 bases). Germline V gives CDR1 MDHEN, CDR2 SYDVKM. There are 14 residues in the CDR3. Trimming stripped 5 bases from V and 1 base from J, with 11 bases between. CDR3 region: CASSDTGRNYGYTF. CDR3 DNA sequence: TGTGCCAGCAGTGATACAGGCCGTAACTATGGCTACACCTTC.

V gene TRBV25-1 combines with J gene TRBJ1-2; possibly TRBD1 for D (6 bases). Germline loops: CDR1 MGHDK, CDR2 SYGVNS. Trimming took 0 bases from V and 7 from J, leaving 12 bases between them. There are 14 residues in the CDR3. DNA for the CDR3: TGTGCCAGCAGTGAATATATGGGGGCGTTTGGCTACACCTTC. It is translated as CASSEYMGAFGYTF.

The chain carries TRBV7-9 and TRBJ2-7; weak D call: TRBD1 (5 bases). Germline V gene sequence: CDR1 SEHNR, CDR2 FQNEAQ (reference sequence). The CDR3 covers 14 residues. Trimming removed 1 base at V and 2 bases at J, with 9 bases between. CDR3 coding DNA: TGTGCCAGCAGCTTAGATGCAGGGACCTACGAGCAGTACTTC. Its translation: CASSLDAGTYEQYF.

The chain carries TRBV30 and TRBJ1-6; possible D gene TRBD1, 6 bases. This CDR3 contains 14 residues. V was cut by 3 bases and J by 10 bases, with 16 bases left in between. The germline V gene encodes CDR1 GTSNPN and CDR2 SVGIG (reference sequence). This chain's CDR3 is CAWRGGQGRSPLHF. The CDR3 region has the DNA TGTGCCTGGAGGGGGGGGCAGGGACGGTCACCCCTCCACTTT.

The CDR3 DNA is TGTGCCAGCAGTGACTCGGACAGCTCTGGGGCCAACGTCCTGACTTTC. This encodes CASSDSDSSGANVLTF. The V gene is TRBV6-4, the J gene TRBJ2-6, with D perhaps TRBD1 (6 bases). Between the trimmed V and J ends, which lost 0 bases and 0 bases, there was a span of 6 bases. Germline CDR1 reads MRHNA; CDR2 reads SNTAGT. This CDR3 is 16 amino acids long.

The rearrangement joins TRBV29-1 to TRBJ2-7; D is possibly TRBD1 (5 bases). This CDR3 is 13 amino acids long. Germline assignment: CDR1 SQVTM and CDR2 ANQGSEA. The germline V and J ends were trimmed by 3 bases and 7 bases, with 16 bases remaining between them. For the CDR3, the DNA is TGCAGCGTTGACTTCATGGGGCTGGGTGAGCAGTACTTC. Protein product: CSVDFMGLGEQYF.

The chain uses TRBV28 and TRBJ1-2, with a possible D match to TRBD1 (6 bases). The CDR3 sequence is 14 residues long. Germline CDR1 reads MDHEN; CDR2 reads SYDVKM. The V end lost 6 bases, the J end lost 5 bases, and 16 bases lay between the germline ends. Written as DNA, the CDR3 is TGTGCCAGCAGGGAGCCCGGGACATTGTATGGCTACACCTTC. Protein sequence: CASREPGTLYGYTF.

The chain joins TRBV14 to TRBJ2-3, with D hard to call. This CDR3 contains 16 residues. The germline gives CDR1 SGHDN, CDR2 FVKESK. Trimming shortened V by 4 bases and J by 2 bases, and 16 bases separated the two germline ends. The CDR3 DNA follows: TGTGCCAGCAGCCCCCGGGCATTTCCTCTCACAGATACGCAGTATTTT. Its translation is CASSPRAFPLTDTQYF.

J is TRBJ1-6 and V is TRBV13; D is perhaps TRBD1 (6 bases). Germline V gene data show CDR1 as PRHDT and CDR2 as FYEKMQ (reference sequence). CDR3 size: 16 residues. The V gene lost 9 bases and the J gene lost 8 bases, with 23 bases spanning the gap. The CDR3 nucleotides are TGTGCCAGTCTTAGGGGGGACACCGAAACCCATTCACCCCTCCACTTT. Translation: CASLRGDTETHSPLHF.

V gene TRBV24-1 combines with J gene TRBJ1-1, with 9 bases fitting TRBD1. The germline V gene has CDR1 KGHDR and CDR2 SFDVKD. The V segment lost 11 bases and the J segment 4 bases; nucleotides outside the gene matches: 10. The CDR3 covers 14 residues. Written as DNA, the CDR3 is TGTGCCATTCGTCCGGGACAGGGCTCCACTGAAGCTTTCTTT. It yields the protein CAIRPGQGSTEAFF.

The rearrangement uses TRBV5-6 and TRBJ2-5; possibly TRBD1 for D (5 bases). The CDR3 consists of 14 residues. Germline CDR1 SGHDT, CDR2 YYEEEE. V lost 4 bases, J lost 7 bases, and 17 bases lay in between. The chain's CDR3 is CASSPWGRISTQYF. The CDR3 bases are TGTGCCAGCAGCCCCTGGGGCAGGATATCGACCCAGTACTTC.

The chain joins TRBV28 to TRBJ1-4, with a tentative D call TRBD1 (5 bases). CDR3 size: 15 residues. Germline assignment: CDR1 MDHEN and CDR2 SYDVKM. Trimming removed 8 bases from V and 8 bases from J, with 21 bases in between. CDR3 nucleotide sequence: TGTGCCAGCGGGGGAAGACCACAGAGAGGGGAAAAACTGTTTTTT. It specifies CASGGRPQRGEKLFF. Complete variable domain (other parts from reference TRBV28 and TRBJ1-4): DVKVTQSSRYLVKRTGEKVFLECVQDMDHENMFWYRQDPGLGLRLIYFSYDVKMKEKGDIPEGYSVSREKKERFSLILESASTNQTSMYLCASGGRPQRGEKLFFGSGTQLSVL.

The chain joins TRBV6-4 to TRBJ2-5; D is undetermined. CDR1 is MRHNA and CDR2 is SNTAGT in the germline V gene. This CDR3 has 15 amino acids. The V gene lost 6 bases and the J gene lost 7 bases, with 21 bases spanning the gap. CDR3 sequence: CASRKTETAPGTQYF. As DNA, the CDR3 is TGTGCCAGCAGGAAAACCGAGACGGCGCCCGGGACCCAGTACTTC.

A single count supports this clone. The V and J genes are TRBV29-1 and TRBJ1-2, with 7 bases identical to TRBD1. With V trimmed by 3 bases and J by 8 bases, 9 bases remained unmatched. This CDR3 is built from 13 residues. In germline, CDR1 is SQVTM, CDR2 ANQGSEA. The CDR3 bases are TGCAGCGTTGATGAAGGGGGCTCGGGCGGCTACACCTTC. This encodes CSVDEGGSGGYTF. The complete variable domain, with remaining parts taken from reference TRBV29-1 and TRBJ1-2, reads SAVISQKPSRDICQRGTSLTIQCQVDSQVTMMFWYRQQPGQSLTLIATANQGSEATYESGFVIDKFPISRPNLTFSTLTVSNMSPEDSSIYLCSVDEGGSGGYTFGSGTRLTVV.

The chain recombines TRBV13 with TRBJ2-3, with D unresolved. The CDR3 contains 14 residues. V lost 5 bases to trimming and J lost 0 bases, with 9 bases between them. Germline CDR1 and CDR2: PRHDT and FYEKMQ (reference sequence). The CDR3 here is CASSPVTSTDTQYF. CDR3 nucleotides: TGTGCCAGCAGCCCGGTTACTAGCACAGATACGCAGTATTTT.

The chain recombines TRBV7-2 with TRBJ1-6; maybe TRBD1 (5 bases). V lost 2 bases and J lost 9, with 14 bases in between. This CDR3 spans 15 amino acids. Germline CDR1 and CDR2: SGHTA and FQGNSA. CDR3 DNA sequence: TGTGCCAGCAGCTTAATAGGGGCTGAGAGTTCACCCCTCCACTTT. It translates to CASSLIGAESSPLHF.

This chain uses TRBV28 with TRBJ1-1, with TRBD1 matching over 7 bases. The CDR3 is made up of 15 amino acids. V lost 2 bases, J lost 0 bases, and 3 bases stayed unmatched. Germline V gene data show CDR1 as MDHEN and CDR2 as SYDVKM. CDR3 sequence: CASSLLTGVNTEAFF. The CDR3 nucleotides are TGTGCCAGCAGTTTACTTACAGGGGTGAACACTGAAGCTTTCTTT.

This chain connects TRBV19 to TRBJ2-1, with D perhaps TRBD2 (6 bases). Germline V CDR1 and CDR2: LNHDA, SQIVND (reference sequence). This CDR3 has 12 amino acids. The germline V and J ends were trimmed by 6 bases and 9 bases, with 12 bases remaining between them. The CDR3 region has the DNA TGTGCCAGTAGAAGATCCGGGGGTGAGCAGTTCTTC. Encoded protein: CASRRSGGEQFF.

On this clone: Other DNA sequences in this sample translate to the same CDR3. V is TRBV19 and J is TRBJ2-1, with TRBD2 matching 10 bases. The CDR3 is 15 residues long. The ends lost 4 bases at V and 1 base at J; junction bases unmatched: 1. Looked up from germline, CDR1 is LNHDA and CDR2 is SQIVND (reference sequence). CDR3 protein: CASSTTSGSYNEQFF. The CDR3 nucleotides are TGTGCCAGTAGTACGACTAGCGGGTCCTACAATGAGCAGTTCTTC.

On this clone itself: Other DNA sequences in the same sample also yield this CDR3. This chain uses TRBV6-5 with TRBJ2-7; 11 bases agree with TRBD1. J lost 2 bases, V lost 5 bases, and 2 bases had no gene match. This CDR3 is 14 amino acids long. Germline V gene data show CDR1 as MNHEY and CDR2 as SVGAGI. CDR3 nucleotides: TGTGCCAGCAGTCGGGACAGGGGGACCTACGAGCAGTACTTC. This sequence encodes CASSRDRGTYEQYF.

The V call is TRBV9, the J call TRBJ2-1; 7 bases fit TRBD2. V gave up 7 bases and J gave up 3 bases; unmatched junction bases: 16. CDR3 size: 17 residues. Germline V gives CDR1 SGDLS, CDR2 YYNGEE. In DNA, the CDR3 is TGTGCCAGCCTAATAAGTGGGGCGGGAGAGGGCTACAATGAGCAGTTCTTC. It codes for CASLISGAGEGYNEQFF.